This is a list of T cell receptor beta chains from one sample in a study of neurological immune-mediated disorders. TCRdb passed the 5' RACE reads through MiXCR, listing each CDR3 protein once. Of some 15,000 distinct CDR3 sequences listed, 6% to 8% are singletons. The sequencing sample was made of CD8+ T cells from blood. These receptors were taken from a woman aged 40 to 50 in good health. CDR3s include the opening cysteine and the closing phenylalanine or tryptophan. Fields, in order: J gene, clone size, D gene, V gene, CDR3 protein, CDR3 DNA. A D gene is named only where the DNA matches it firmly. Clone size, where shown, is once, few, many, or a class for clones that have expanded.

TRBJ1-1 many - TRBV6-1 CASSENRGRGEAFF TGTGCCAGCAGTGAAAATAGGGGCCGGGGTGAAGCTTTCTTT
TRBJ1-3 - - TRBV4-1 CASSQDDGATGNTIYF TGCGCCAGCAGCCAAGATGATGGGGCAACTGGAAACACCATATATTTT
TRBJ2-3 many TRBD2 TRBV5-1 CASSLFAGGTDTQYF TGCGCCAGCAGCTTATTTGCGGGAGGAACGGATACGCAGTATTTT
TRBJ2-7 many - TRBV7-2 CASRSGSAYEQYF TGTGCCAGCAGAAGTGGGAGCGCCTACGAGCAGTACTTC
TRBJ2-3 many TRBD1 TRBV7-9 CASSSPRGQGDTQYF TGTGCCAGCAGTTCCCCCAGGGGGCAGGGAGATACGCAGTATTTT
TRBJ1-2 many - TRBV12-3/TRBV12-4 CASSLGGNYGYTF TGTGCCAGCTCCCTGGGGGGGAACTATGGCTACACCTTC
TRBJ2-7 many - TRBV28 CASSPSGGGFGEQYF TGTGCCAGCAGCCCCTCGGGAGGGGGCTTTGGCGAGCAGTACTTC
TRBJ2-1 medium-sized - TRBV9 CASSGGGAAYNEQFF TGTGCCAGCAGTGGGGGGGGGGCAGCTTACAATGAGCAGTTCTTC
TRBJ2-7 many TRBD1 TRBV10-1 CASGTGTYEQYF TGCGCCAGTGGGACAGGGACCTACGAGCAGTACTTC
TRBJ2-7 many - TRBV11-2 CASSLGVRNEQYF TGTGCCAGCAGCTTAGGGGTCAGGAACGAGCAGTACTTC
TRBJ2-1 many - TRBV5-5 CASSLVPTYNEQFF TGTGCCAGCAGCTTGGTACCAACCTACAATGAGCAGTTCTTC
TRBJ2-3 many - TRBV5-1 CASSLEKISTDTQYF TGCGCCAGCAGCTTGGAGAAGATTAGCACAGATACGCAGTATTTT
TRBJ1-2 many - TRBV7-6 CASSLYQGVGYTF TGTGCCAGCAGCTTGTACCAGGGAGTTGGCTACACCTTC
TRBJ2-7 many TRBD2 TRBV7-8 CASSAIAGSSYEQYF TGTGCCAGCAGCGCCATAGCGGGGAGCTCCTACGAGCAGTACTTC
TRBJ2-2 - - TRBV20-1 CSARDAGGNTGELFF TGCAGTGCTAGAGATGCTGGAGGGAACACCGGGGAGCTGTTTTTT
TRBJ2-3 many - TRBV14 CASSQGTGDTQYF TGTGCCAGCAGCCAAGGCACGGGAGATACGCAGTATTTT
TRBJ2-7 many TRBD1 TRBV4-1 CASSPKPGGLPGEQYF TGCGCCAGCAGCCCGAAGCCAGGGGGCCTACCGGGGGAGCAGTACTTC
TRBJ1-2 many - TRBV5-4 CASSRGVAHGYTF TGTGCCAGCAGCCGGGGGGTGGCTCATGGCTACACCTTC
TRBJ1-5 - - TRBV19 CASSSRNWIPRRKHPQHF TGTGCCAGTAGTTCGCGGAATTGGATACCTAGGAGGAAACATCCCCAGCATTTT
TRBJ1-1 many - TRBV6-1 CASSELGVRTEAFF TGTGCCAGCAGTGAATTAGGCGTGAGGACTGAAGCTTTCTTT
TRBJ2-1 many - TRBV7-6 CASSHHPGRVDEQFF TGTGCCAGCAGCCACCATCCAGGCAGGGTCGATGAGCAGTTCTTC
TRBJ2-2 many - TRBV6-5 CASSYGQGAGELFF TGTGCCAGCAGTTACGGGCAAGGGGCCGGGGAGCTGTTTTTT
TRBJ2-7 many TRBD2 TRBV7-2 CASSFSGRASYEQYF TGTGCCAGCAGCTTTAGCGGGAGGGCCTCCTACGAGCAGTACTTC
TRBJ2-2 many - TRBV10-1 CASSEPYTGELFF TGCGCCAGCAGTGAGCCTTACACCGGGGAGCTGTTTTTT
TRBJ2-1 - TRBD1 TRBV5-1 CASSLGDRNEQFF TGCGCCAGCAGCTTGGGGGACAGGAATGAGCAGTTCTTC
TRBJ2-3 many TRBD2 TRBV10-3 CAIRSTSGRAADTQYF TGTGCCATCAGGTCCACTAGCGGGAGGGCCGCAGATACGCAGTATTTT
TRBJ1-2 many - TRBV9 CASSVVSTYGYTF TGTGCCAGCAGCGTAGTTTCAACCTATGGCTACACCTTC
TRBJ2-7 many - TRBV7-9 CASTPDTISYEQYF TGTGCCAGCACCCCCGACACCATCTCCTACGAGCAGTACTTC
TRBJ2-5 many TRBD2 TRBV20-1 CSAIFKGLAGVQETQYF TGCAGTGCTATATTTAAGGGACTAGCGGGGGTCCAAGAGACCCAGTACTTC
TRBJ2-2 many TRBD1 TRBV20-1 CSAKQTGIEAGELFF TGCAGTGCTAAACAGACAGGGATCGAGGCCGGGGAGCTGTTTTTT
TRBJ2-3 - - TRBV19 CASSIPQDLVTDTQYF TGTGCCAGTAGTATACCCCAGGACCTGGTCACAGATACGCAGTATTTT
TRBJ2-2 many - TRBV5-4 CASSLVGGPDTGELFF TGTGCCAGCAGCCTTGTTGGGGGTCCGGACACCGGGGAGCTGTTTTTT